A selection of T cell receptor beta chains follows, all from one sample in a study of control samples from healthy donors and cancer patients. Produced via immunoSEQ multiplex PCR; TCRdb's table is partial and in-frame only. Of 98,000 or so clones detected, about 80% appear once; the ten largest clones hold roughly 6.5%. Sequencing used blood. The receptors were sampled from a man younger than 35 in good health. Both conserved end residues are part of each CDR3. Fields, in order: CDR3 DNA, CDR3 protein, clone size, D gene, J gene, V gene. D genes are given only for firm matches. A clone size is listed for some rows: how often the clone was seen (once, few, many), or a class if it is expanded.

CDR3 DNA: TGTGCCAGTAGTATCCCGAGCAATCAGCCCCAGCATTTT
CDR3 protein: CASSIPSNQPQHF
clone size: once
D gene: NA
J gene: TRBJ1-5
V gene: TRBV19

CDR3 DNA: TGTGCCAGTAGTATCCAGGCTTTCTCCTACGAGCAGTACTTC
CDR3 protein: CASSIQAFSYEQYF
clone size: NA
D gene: NA
J gene: TRBJ2-7
V gene: TRBV19

CDR3 DNA: TGCGCCAGCAGCCAAGCGTATACCAGGGGCAGCGGCTATGGCTACACCTTC
CDR3 protein: CASSQAYTRGSGYGYTF
clone size: NA
D gene: NA
J gene: TRBJ1-2
V gene: TRBV4-1

CDR3 DNA: TGTGCCAGCAGCTTGGTCGAGGAGGCTTTCTTT
CDR3 protein: CASSLVEEAFF
clone size: NA
D gene: NA
J gene: TRBJ1-1
V gene: TRBV5-5

CDR3 DNA: TGTGCCAGCAGTTACTCTCGGGGCCCAGGCTATGAAGCTTTCTTT
CDR3 protein: CASSYSRGPGYEAFF
clone size: NA
D gene: NA
J gene: TRBJ1-1
V gene: TRBV6-5

CDR3 DNA: TGTGCCAGCAGTCCAAACAGGGTCCCTGAAGCTTTCTTT
CDR3 protein: CASSPNRVPEAFF
clone size: NA
D gene: NA
J gene: TRBJ1-1
V gene: TRBV6-5

CDR3 DNA: TGTGCCAGCAGTTACCAGTCCTACAATGAGCAGTTCTTC
CDR3 protein: CASSYQSYNEQFF
clone size: NA
D gene: NA
J gene: TRBJ2-1
V gene: TRBV7-6

CDR3 DNA: TGTGCCAGCAGTTACTCGCCGATACTTTTTGGCTACACCTTC
CDR3 protein: CASSYSPILFGYTF
clone size: NA
D gene: NA
J gene: TRBJ1-2
V gene: TRBV6-5

CDR3 DNA: TGTGCCAGCAGTTTATCCAGTGTGATGGGCAATCAGCCCCAGCATTTT
CDR3 protein: CASSLSSVMGNQPQHF
clone size: NA
D gene: NA
J gene: TRBJ1-5
V gene: TRBV27

CDR3 DNA: TGCGCCAGCCGCGTTCAAGAGGGACAGGCGAACACTGAAGCTTTCTTT
CDR3 protein: CASRVQEGQANTEAFF
clone size: NA
D gene: TRBD1
J gene: TRBJ1-1
V gene: TRBV5-1

CDR3 DNA: TGTGCCAGCAGTCGTGTGGGGGGGGCTCCCATGAACACTGAAGCTTTCTTT
CDR3 protein: CASSRVGGAPMNTEAFF
clone size: NA
D gene: NA
J gene: TRBJ1-1
V gene: TRBV7-2

CDR3 DNA: TGTGCCAGCAGTTACTGGGGAACTGAAGCTTTCTTT
CDR3 protein: CASSYWGTEAFF
clone size: NA
D gene: NA
J gene: TRBJ1-1
V gene: TRBV6-6

CDR3 DNA: TGTGCCAGCCGGACTAGCGGGGGGCGGGGAGAGACCCAGTACTTC
CDR3 protein: CASRTSGGRGETQYF
clone size: NA
D gene: TRBD2
J gene: TRBJ2-5
V gene: TRBV28

CDR3 DNA: TGTGCCAGCGGACTAGCTTCGGGGACCCAGTACTTC
CDR3 protein: CASGLASGTQYF
clone size: NA
D gene: TRBD2
J gene: TRBJ2-5
V gene: TRBV27

CDR3 DNA: TGCGCCAGCAGCTTGGGTGTGTCAGGGATGGATGGCTACACCTTC
CDR3 protein: CASSLGVSGMDGYTF
clone size: NA
D gene: NA
J gene: TRBJ1-2
V gene: TRBV5-1

CDR3 DNA: TGTGCCAGCAGTTCCCTTCGTTATTCGGACAGTCTCGAGCAGTACTTC
CDR3 protein: CASSSLRYSDSLEQYF
clone size: NA
D gene: NA
J gene: TRBJ2-7
V gene: TRBV6-5

CDR3 DNA: TGTGCCAGCAGCGTAGCTTGGAGGGAAGCTTTCTTT
CDR3 protein: CASSVAWREAFF
clone size: few
D gene: NA
J gene: TRBJ1-1
V gene: TRBV9

CDR3 DNA: TGTGCCAGCAGCTTAGCCCGGAGTTGGGGGGGAAATGGCTACACCTTC
CDR3 protein: CASSLARSWGGNGYTF
clone size: NA
D gene: NA
J gene: TRBJ1-2
V gene: TRBV7-9

CDR3 DNA: TGTGCCAGCAGCCAAGAGTCAGTCAGGGGGAGCGGCTACACCTTC
CDR3 protein: CASSQESVRGSGYTF
clone size: NA
D gene: TRBD1
J gene: TRBJ1-2
V gene: TRBV3-1/TRBV3-2

CDR3 DNA: TGTGCCAGCAGCCTCCGACAGGGGCCCACCGGGGAGCTGTTTTTT
CDR3 protein: CASSLRQGPTGELFF
clone size: NA
D gene: TRBD1
J gene: TRBJ2-2
V gene: TRBV5-6

CDR3 DNA: TGCGCCAGCAACCACCCGGGAACCAAAAACATTCAGTACTTC
CDR3 protein: CASNHPGTKNIQYF
clone size: once
D gene: NA
J gene: TRBJ2-4
V gene: TRBV4-1

CDR3 DNA: TGCGCCAGCAGCTTGGTTGCGGGGATTAATTCACCCCTCCACTTT
CDR3 protein: CASSLVAGINSPLHF
clone size: NA
D gene: NA
J gene: TRBJ1-6
V gene: TRBV5-1

CDR3 DNA: TGTGCCTGGAGTGTTGAGAGGGCTGGAAACACCATATATTTT
CDR3 protein: CAWSVERAGNTIYF
clone size: NA
D gene: NA
J gene: TRBJ1-3
V gene: TRBV30

CDR3 DNA: TGTGCCAGTAGTGCCTCCGGGAAGTCCTACGAGCAGTACTTC
CDR3 protein: CASSASGKSYEQYF
clone size: once
D gene: NA
J gene: TRBJ2-7
V gene: TRBV19

CDR3 DNA: TGCGCCAGCAGCGTACGGACGGTAGGTTACGAGCAGTACTTC
CDR3 protein: CASSVRTVGYEQYF
clone size: NA
D gene: NA
J gene: TRBJ2-7
V gene: TRBV4-3

CDR3 DNA: TGTGCCAGCAGTGATACTACGGGGGGTCGAGATACGCAGTATTTT
CDR3 protein: CASSDTTGGRDTQYF
clone size: NA
D gene: TRBD2
J gene: TRBJ2-3
V gene: TRBV2

CDR3 DNA: TGTGCCAGCAGTTGGCGGACAGGGAGCGATGGCTACACCTTC
CDR3 protein: CASSWRTGSDGYTF
clone size: NA
D gene: TRBD1
J gene: TRBJ1-2
V gene: TRBV6-5

CDR3 DNA: TGTGCCAGCAGTTCGTCGGACATGCAGCCCCAGCATTTT
CDR3 protein: CASSSSDMQPQHF
clone size: few
D gene: NA
J gene: TRBJ1-5
V gene: TRBV12-3/TRBV12-4

CDR3 DNA: TGTGCCAGCAGTTTAGTGGGGGGAAACACCATATATTTT
CDR3 protein: CASSLVGGNTIYF
clone size: once
D gene: NA
J gene: TRBJ1-3
V gene: TRBV28

CDR3 DNA: TGCGCCAGCAGGGGGGGGAGCGGCGGGACCGGGGAGCTGTTTTTT
CDR3 protein: CASRGGSGGTGELFF
clone size: NA
D gene: TRBD2
J gene: TRBJ2-2
V gene: TRBV5-1

CDR3 DNA: TGTGCCAGCAGCGACTATGGCTACACCTTC
CDR3 protein: CASSDYGYTF
clone size: NA
D gene: NA
J gene: TRBJ1-2
V gene: TRBV2

CDR3 DNA: TGTGCCAGCAGTATCTGGGGAACTCCTAGGAACACTGAAGCTTTCTTT
CDR3 protein: CASSIWGTPRNTEAFF
clone size: NA
D gene: NA
J gene: TRBJ1-1
V gene: TRBV28

CDR3 DNA: TGTGCCACCAGTGATTCATACAGATCCTACAATGAGCAGTTCTTC
CDR3 protein: CATSDSYRSYNEQFF
clone size: NA
D gene: NA
J gene: TRBJ2-1
V gene: TRBV24-1